The source of this T cell receptor (beta chain) is a study of CD8+ T cells in alopecia areata. Study as a whole: Twice daily, treated patients received 5 to 10 mg of oral tofacitinib. Treated patients were scored for severity by percent of scalp affected.

V was cut by 3 bases and J by 2 bases, with 13 bases left in between. The CDR3 is made up of 15 amino acids. Germline-derived CDR1 and CDR2 are KGHSH and LQKENI. This sample's treatment: oral pan-JAK inhibitor, 5-10 mg twice daily. cDNA prepared by RNA extraction and subsequent reverse transcription served as the template for sequencing. Sequenced by immunoSEQ multiplex PCR; TCRdb stores in-frame clones only, minus some. The sample records about 64,000 clones, just over 45% being singletons. This specimen was CD8+ T cells sorted from blood, taken between weeks 36 and 40, from a patient treated with tofacitinib. This TCR came from a human donor with alopecia areata. The chain links TRBV18 to TRBJ2-5; D might be TRBD1 or TRBD2, each matching 5 bases. The CDR3: CASSPGPGGQETQYF. In DNA, the CDR3 is TGTGCCAGCTCACCGGGGCCGGGCGGGCAAGAGACCCAGTACTTC.